This T cell receptor beta chain was profiled in a study of lymphopenia after photon versus proton radiotherapy. Notes on the study in general: Post-nadir TCR diversity decline inversely tracked overall survival among those who died. Only patients who died were analyzed for survival; proton advantage is unproven. Post-nadir diversity loss with photons came from oligoclonal expansion, particularly CD8+ Temra cells. Under photons, naive T cells and diversity fell while effector/memory populations rose.

Points on this clone: Its antigen remains unknown.

J gave up 3 bases and V 5 bases, and 4 bases lay outside the gene matches. The length of the CDR3 is 13 residues. Germline V lookup: CDR1 GTSNPN, CDR2 SVGIG (reference sequence). Sequencing was performed with immunoSEQ multiplex PCR; in TCRdb, only in-frame clones are kept and a portion is missing. The profile shows around 18,000 clones, 80% to 90% of them singletons. This chain connects TRBV30 to TRBJ2-1; 7 nucleotides match TRBD2. Sequenced here: peripheral blood, sampled from a patient treated with proton-based radiotherapy. The sequence came from an older man with pancreatic cancer. CDR3 protein: CAWSLAVYNEQFF. The CDR3 DNA sequence: TGTGCCTGGTCTCTAGCGGTCTACAATGAGCAGTTCTTC.